The 18 T cell receptor beta chains below were found in one sample sequenced in a study of response to subunit inactivated influenza vaccine. TCRdb redid the calling of the RT-PCR reads with MiXCR, one entry per CDR3 protein. The sample lists some 480,000 distinct CDR3 sequences, 9.5% to 12% occurring once. The sequences come from PBMCs from blood, collected roughly 46 days after vaccination. The receptors were gathered from a man in his fifties who received an inactivated influenza vaccine.

The V gene is TRBV7-2, the J gene TRBJ2-2; no firm D call. Germline V gives CDR1 SGHTA, CDR2 FQGNSA. The CDR3 runs 13 residues. With 1 base removed from V and 8 bases from J, the gap between germline ends came to 8 bases. CDR3 DNA: TGTGCCAGCAGCTTAGAGCTTGGGGGGGAGCTGTTTTTT. Protein sequence: CASSLELGGELFF.

This clonotype came up a few times. The chain carries TRBV20-1 and TRBJ1-5, with unresolved D. This CDR3 has 15 residues. The V gene lost 0 bases and the J gene lost 4 bases, with 13 bases spanning the gap. The V gene's germline CDR1 is DFQATT and CDR2 SNEGSKA (reference sequence). Here the CDR3 reads CSARDSGSTNQPQHF. The CDR3 bases are TGCAGTGCTAGAGATAGTGGGTCGACGAATCAGCCCCAGCATTTT.

This clonotype turned up a few times. The junction shows a germline mismatch at one end, possibly a read error. The chain combines TRBV2 with TRBJ2-7; possibly TRBD1 or TRBD2 for D (5 bases each). The CDR3 contains 11 residues. In germline, CDR1 is SNHLY, CDR2 FYNNEI. This chain's CDR3 is CASSAGTRLNF. CDR3 DNA: TGTGCCAGCAGCGCCGGGACCAGGCTCAACTTC.

The chain employs TRBV10-3 and TRBJ2-7; 9 positions agree with TRBD1. Germline assignment: CDR1 ENHRY and CDR2 SYGVKD. J gave up 4 bases and V 10 bases, and 20 bases lay outside the gene matches. There are 17 residues in the CDR3. CDR3 sequence: CASRESSFGTGKYEQYF. The CDR3 DNA is TGTGCCAGCAGGGAGTCCTCCTTCGGGACAGGGAAATACGAGCAGTACTTC.

This clonotype came up many times. The chain couples TRBV12-3 or TRBV12-4 to TRBJ1-6, with a weak D call TRBD1 (5 bases). The CDR3 runs 14 residues. Trimming pared 5 bases from V and 7 bases from J, leaving 12 bases between. The CDR3 is CASSTGRENSPLHF. CDR3 nucleotide sequence: TGTGCCAGCAGTACCGGCAGGGAGAATTCACCCCTCCACTTT.

This clonotype was seen a handful of times. The chain couples TRBV7-8 to TRBJ2-7; 7 nucleotides agree with TRBD2. Germline V gene lookup returns CDR1 SGHVS and CDR2 FQNEAQ. The J segment lost 6 bases and the V segment lost 1 base, leaving 6 bases of the junction unmatched. This CDR3 spans 14 amino acids. This chain's CDR3 is CASSLVGGPGEQYF. The CDR3 coding sequence is TGTGCCAGCAGCTTAGTGGGAGGGCCTGGCGAGCAGTACTTC.

There are a few counts of this clonotype. This chain connects TRBV5-1 to TRBJ2-7, with 7 bases that match TRBD1. The CDR3 is made up of 13 amino acids. CDR1 and CDR2 from the germline V gene are SGHRS and YFSETQ. V was clipped by 7 bases and J by 0 bases; unmatched bases: 4. Here the CDR3 reads CASRDSVSYEQYF. For the CDR3, the DNA is TGCGCCAGCCGGGACAGCGTCTCCTACGAGCAGTACTTC.

This clonotype was picked up many times. The J gene is TRBJ2-5, the V gene TRBV5-4; possibly TRBD2 for D (5 bases). There are 15 residues in the CDR3. Trimming cost V 1 base and J 5 bases, with 15 bases left between them. CDR1 is SGHNT and CDR2 is YYREEE in the germline V gene (reference sequence). The CDR3 region is CASSLYLGSKETQYF. CDR3 DNA: TGTGCCAGCAGCTTGTATCTGGGGAGTAAGGAGACCCAGTACTTC. Combining the CDR3 with reference TRBV5-4 and TRBJ2-5 gives the whole variable domain ETGVTQSPTHLIKTRGQQVTLRCSSQSGHNTVSWYQQALGQGPQFIFQYYREEENGRGNFPPRFSGLQFPNYSSELNVNALELDDSALYLCASSLYLGSKETQYFGPGTRLLVL.

The chain joins TRBV20-1 to TRBJ2-7; the D gene could be TRBD1 or TRBD2 (5 bases each). The CDR3 length is 10 residues. The V end was cut by 7 bases, the J end by 5 bases, with 9 bases between. Per germline, CDR1 DFQATT and CDR2 SNEGSKA (reference sequence). The CDR3 DNA follows: TGCAGTGTGGGGGACCACGAGCAGTACTTC. Protein sequence: CSVGDHEQYF.

The chain links TRBV6-1 to TRBJ2-1; the D gene is possibly TRBD2 (6 bases). Trimming removed 5 bases at V and 3 bases at J, with 11 bases between. The CDR3 is made up of 14 amino acids. Germline CDR1 and CDR2: MNHNS and SASEGT. The CDR3 spells CASSRTNLYNEQFF. CDR3 DNA: TGTGCCAGCAGTCGGACTAACCTCTACAATGAGCAGTTCTTC.

The genes are TRBV7-9 and TRBJ2-1; 8 bases are a match to TRBD2. CDR1 is SEHNR and CDR2 is FQNEAQ in the germline V gene (reference sequence). V lost 5 bases to trimming and J lost 4 bases; unmatched junction nucleotides: 4. This CDR3 has 14 amino acids. The CDR3 spells CASSPQRGYNEQFF. CDR3 DNA: TGTGCCAGCAGCCCCCAGCGGGGGTACAATGAGCAGTTCTTC.

V usage is TRBV20-1 and J usage is TRBJ2-5; D could derive from TRBD1 or TRBD2 (5 bases each). Trimming left V 3 bases short and J 4 bases short, with 9 bases between. Germline V gives CDR1 DFQATT, CDR2 SNEGSKA (reference sequence). This CDR3 has 12 residues. The CDR3 bases are TGCAGTGCTAGTGAGGGGCGAGAGACCCAGTACTTC. This sequence encodes CSASEGRETQYF.

This clonotype was counted a few times. This chain links TRBV4-1 with TRBJ2-7; a weak D match, TRBD1 (5 bases). CDR3 size: 17 residues. V was trimmed by 0 bases and J by 1 base, leaving 16 bases between them. Germline V CDR1 and CDR2: MGHRA, YSYEKL. The CDR3 sequence: CASSQDRPGSLSYEQYF. For the CDR3, the DNA is TGCGCCAGCAGCCAAGATCGGCCAGGGTCTTTGTCCTACGAGCAGTACTTC.

The sample holds many counts of this clonotype. This chain links TRBV24-1 with TRBJ1-5; tentatively, D is TRBD1 (6 bases). Per the germline V gene, CDR1 is KGHDR and CDR2 is SFDVKD. The V and J ends lost 0 bases and 2 bases respectively, with 10 bases between them. This CDR3 contains 16 residues. The CDR3 nucleotides are TGTGCCACCAGTGATTTGAAGGACAGAGGCAATCAGCCCCAGCATTTT. This sequence encodes CATSDLKDRGNQPQHF.

The V and J genes are TRBV4-2 and TRBJ2-3, with a weak D call TRBD1 (5 bases). CDR1 and CDR2 (germline): LGHNA, YNFKEQ. V lost 0 bases to trimming and J lost 0 bases, with 10 bases between them. The CDR3 runs to 16 residues. This chain's CDR3 is CASSQEVRASTDTQYF. In nucleotides, the CDR3 is TGTGCCAGCAGCCAAGAGGTCAGGGCGAGCACAGATACGCAGTATTTT.

This clonotype was detected only a few times. The chain uses TRBV10-2 and TRBJ2-7; 11 bases map to TRBD2. V lost 3 bases to trimming and J lost 6 bases; unmatched junction nucleotides: 13. Germline lookup yields CDR1 WSHSY and CDR2 SAAADI. The CDR3 covers 17 residues. The CDR3: CASSDPPGVAGGPEQYF. CDR3 DNA: TGCGCCAGCAGTGACCCCCCTGGGGTAGCGGGAGGGCCCGAGCAGTACTTC.

The V gene is TRBV5-1, the J gene TRBJ1-2, with a weak D call TRBD1 (5 bases). The CDR3 totals 14 residues. The V end lost 3 bases, the J end lost 2 bases, and 11 bases lay between the germline ends. Germline CDR1 is SGHRS and CDR2 is YFSETQ. In nucleotides, the CDR3 is TGCGCCAGCAGCTACTCAAGGGGAAACTATGGCTACACCTTC. This gives the protein CASSYSRGNYGYTF.

The V and J genes are TRBV18 and TRBJ1-2; maybe TRBD1 (6 bases). CDR3 length equals 16 residues. With 3 bases removed from V and 0 bases from J, the gap between germline ends came to 14 bases. Germline V gives CDR1 KGHSH, CDR2 LQKENI. Written as DNA, the CDR3 is TGTGCCAGCTCACCGGGACAAGGGTTAACTAACTATGGCTACACCTTC. It is translated as CASSPGQGLTNYGYTF.